This TCR beta chain comes out of a study of blood T cell repertoires in COVID-19. Across the study: T cells, B-cell-depleted T cells, or PBMCs provided the cDNA or gDNA that served as material.

The authors' processing: Amplification of reference gene primers provided the estimated nucleated cell counts. Measured with immunoSEQ multiplex PCR; TCRdb has only the in-frame clones, and not every one. That table gives V, J and clone size, and the DNA gave D and trimming. There are about 140,000 clones in the sample; about 82% occur only once, and 6.2% lies in the top ten. The study assigned cohorts using participant-reported clinical history. The source is a woman aged 40 to 55 who had recovered from COVID-19. The sequenced sample consisted of PBMCs or T cells enriched from blood (not recorded which).

The CDR3 sequence: CASSLGLAGGTTDTQYF. CDR3 nucleotide sequence: TGTGCCAGCAGCTTAGGTCTAGCGGGAGGAACCACAGATACGCAGTATTTT. This rearrangement joins TRBV11-2 to TRBJ2-3; 11 bases agree with TRBD2. From germline, CDR1 is SGHAT and CDR2 FQNNGV. CDR3 length: 17 residues. Trimming took 1 base from V and 2 from J; bases not matched to a gene: 5.